The 7 T cell receptor beta chains listed next were all sequenced from one sample in a study of identical twins. Using its own MiXCR run on the 5' RACE reads, TCRdb lists one record per CDR3 protein. This table has about 1.7 million distinct CDR3 sequences, less than 35% appearing once. The material sequenced was cord blood. All receptors come from a newborn girl in good health.

The chain recombines TRBV7-2 with TRBJ2-3; TRBD1 is a possible D gene (5 bases). V gave up 5 bases and J gave up 2 bases, with 11 bases separating them. The length of the CDR3 is 14 residues. Germline V lookup: CDR1 SGHTA, CDR2 FQGNSA. CDR3 amino acids: CASSPRGFTDTQYF. As DNA, the CDR3 is TGTGCCAGCAGCCCTAGGGGTTTCACAGATACGCAGTATTTT. The full variable domain, completed using reference TRBV7-2 and TRBJ2-3, is GAGVSQSPSNKVTEKGKDVELRCDPISGHTALYWYRQSLGQGLEFLIYFQGNSAPDKSGLPSDRFSAERTGGSVSTLTIQRTQQEDSAVYLCASSPRGFTDTQYFGPGTRLTVL.

This clonotype occurred a few times. The chain joins TRBV13 to TRBJ2-7, with no clear D. The CDR3 extends over 15 amino acids. The ends were cut back, 3 bases at V and 0 bases at J, with 12 bases in the middle. Germline V gene data show CDR1 as PRHDT and CDR2 as FYEKMQ (reference sequence). The CDR3 DNA follows: TGTGCCAGCAGCTTCGGTCCCAGGAGCTCCTACGAGCAGTACTTC. Translating it yields CASSFGPRSSYEQYF. The full variable domain, rest sourced from reference TRBV13 and TRBJ2-7, is AAGVIQSPRHLIKEKRETATLKCYPIPRHDTVYWYQQGPGQDPQFLISFYEKMQSDKGSIPDRFSAQQFSDYHSELNMSSLELGDSALYFCASSFGPRSSYEQYFGPGTRLTVT.

The rearrangement joins TRBV25-1 to TRBJ1-1, with D hard to call. Between the trimmed V and J ends, which lost 3 bases and 0 bases, there was a span of 8 bases. Germline CDR1 is MGHDK and CDR2 is SYGVNS. This CDR3 has 14 amino acids. In DNA, the CDR3 is TGTGCCAGCAGTGAGACGGCTATGAACACTGAAGCTTTCTTT. Translating gives CASSETAMNTEAFF.

The gene calls are TRBV5-1 and TRBJ1-5; 7 bases map to TRBD1. Germline values: CDR1 SGHRS, CDR2 YFSETQ. The ends lost 0 bases at V and 6 bases at J; junction bases unmatched: 6. The CDR3 runs to 15 residues. The CDR3 nucleotides read TGCGCCAGCAGCTTGGGAACAGGGGACGGTCAGCCCCAGCATTTT. Translation: CASSLGTGDGQPQHF.

The chain uses TRBV20-1 and TRBJ2-1, with no clear D. V lost 1 base to trimming and J lost 3 bases, with 4 bases between them. The germline V gene encodes CDR1 DFQATT and CDR2 SNEGSKA (reference sequence). The CDR3 spans 12 residues. Here the CDR3 reads CSARVNYNEQFF. The CDR3 coding sequence is TGCAGTGCTAGAGTTAACTACAATGAGCAGTTCTTC.

This clonotype has a handful of counts. The chain links TRBV20-1 to TRBJ2-1; 10 bases line up with TRBD2. Trimming removed 0 bases from V and 8 bases from J; junction bases left unmatched: 13. The germline CDR1 and CDR2 sequences are DFQATT and SNEGSKA (reference sequence). This CDR3 contains 17 residues. CDR3 sequence (DNA): TGCAGTGCTAGAGATGGGATACTAGCGGGATGGGGATATGAGCAGTTCTTC. Amino acid sequence: CSARDGILAGWGYEQFF.

This clonotype was found a few times. CDR3 region: CSVGQGRVGTEAFF. In DNA, the CDR3 is TGCAGCGTTGGTCAGGGGCGGGTAGGCACTGAAGCTTTCTTT. The gene calls are TRBV29-1 and TRBJ1-1; possible D gene TRBD1, 6 bases. This CDR3 comprises 14 residues. The V end lost 4 bases, the J end lost 4 bases, and 16 bases lay between the germline ends. Germline values: CDR1 SQVTM, CDR2 ANQGSEA.